Listed here are 30 T cell receptor beta chains from one sample, sequenced in a study of identifying expanded T cells in peripheral blood (dated by TCRdb to about 2019). Library construction relied on the immunoSEQ multiplex PCR assay. TCRdb's version of the immuneACCESS table is confined to in-frame rearrangements and falls short of the full clone set. An unresolved V gene accounts for under half of the shortfall where checked; the remainder is of unknown origin. The sample records some 78,000 clones, about 88% of which are singletons. The ten largest clones represent around 19% of the sample. The sequencing input was blood. Source of these receptors: a person aged 18-70 years in good health.

The chain links TRBV18 to TRBJ2-5; D remains ambiguous. The CDR3 loop spans 11 amino acids. The V gene's germline CDR1 is KGHSH and CDR2 LQKENI. V lost 5 bases, J lost 2 bases, and 3 bases lay in between. DNA for the CDR3: TGTGCCAGCTCAACACAAGAGACCCAGTACTTC. Protein sequence: CASSTQETQYF.

The V and J genes are TRBV11-2 and TRBJ1-2, with unresolved D. Germline V gene sequence: CDR1 SGHAT, CDR2 FQNNGV. Trimming pared 0 bases from V and 2 bases from J, leaving 7 bases between. The CDR3 sequence is 14 residues long. CDR3 nucleotide sequence: TGTGCCAGCAGCTTAGACGGCAGCAACTATGGCTACACCTTC. Translated, it gives CASSLDGSNYGYTF.

The V call is TRBV7-2, the J call TRBJ1-5; 10 bases are shared with TRBD1. Germline CDR1 is SGHTA and CDR2 is FQGNSA. The CDR3 runs 15 residues. The trim removed 5 bases at V and 9 bases at J, leaving 10 bases unmatched. CDR3 DNA: TGTGCCAGCAGCCCCCCGGACAGGGGGGCCGGGCCCCAGCATTTT. Protein product: CASSPPDRGAGPQHF.

This rearrangement joins TRBV19 to TRBJ1-2; D possibly corresponds to TRBD1 (6 bases). The germline V gene has CDR1 LNHDA and CDR2 SQIVND (reference sequence). This CDR3 region has 15 residues. The germline V and J ends were trimmed by 0 bases and 7 bases, with 15 bases remaining between them. CDR3 DNA: TGTGCCAGTAGTATAGATCCGGGATACAGGGCTGGCTACACCTTC. This encodes CASSIDPGYRAGYTF. Full variable domain (outside the CDR3, taken from reference TRBV19 and TRBJ1-2): DGGITQSPKYLFRKEGQNVTLSCEQNLNHDAMYWYRQDPGQGLRLIYYSQIVNDFQKGDIAEGYSVSREKKESFPLTVTSAQKNPTAFYLCASSIDPGYRAGYTFGSGTRLTVV.

This chain joins TRBV19 and TRBJ2-7; 7 bases agree with TRBD1. The CDR3 sequence is 13 residues long. Germline V gives CDR1 LNHDA, CDR2 SQIVND (reference sequence). The V segment lost 5 bases and the J segment 0 bases; nucleotides outside the gene matches: 1. The CDR3 nucleotides read TGTGCCAGTAGTTGGGACAGCTCCTACGAGCAGTACTTC. Translation: CASSWDSSYEQYF.

This chain connects TRBV7-2 to TRBJ2-1; D is unresolved. The CDR3 is 11 amino acids. CDR1 and CDR2 (germline): SGHTA, FQGNSA. Trimming shortened V by 7 bases and J by 4 bases, and 5 bases separated the two germline ends. CDR3: CASTSYNEQFF. The CDR3 DNA follows: TGTGCCAGCACCTCATACAATGAGCAGTTCTTC.

This clone was seen only once. The chain couples TRBV10-3 to TRBJ1-1; D is unresolved. The CDR3 extends over 15 amino acids. Germline V gene lookup returns CDR1 ENHRY and CDR2 SYGVKD. Trimming took 2 bases from V and 1 from J, leaving 11 bases between them. The CDR3 nucleotides read TGTGCCATCAGTGAGCATTCGAAGGGGAACACTGAAGCTTTCTTT. This codes for CAISEHSKGNTEAFF.

The chain is built from TRBV23-1 and TRBJ1-2, with 10 bases aligning to TRBD1. TRBV23-1 is treated as an ORF (open reading frame) with a function not yet certain. The CDR3 runs 19 residues. The J segment lost 4 bases and the V segment lost 0 bases, leaving 14 bases of the junction unmatched. For the CDR3, the DNA is TGCGCCAGCAGTCAATCGGCCCCCAAATGGACAGGGGGGAGCTATGGCTACACCTTC. Translation: CASSQSAPKWTGGSYGYTF.

The V call is TRBV7-2, the J call TRBJ2-3, with D possibly called TRBD1 or TRBD2 (5 bases each). Trimming left V 6 bases short and J 1 base short, with 20 bases between. Germline V gene data show CDR1 as SGHTA and CDR2 as FQGNSA. This CDR3 contains 17 residues. The CDR3 is CASSHRPGPRRTDTQYF. The CDR3 DNA is TGTGCCAGCAGTCACAGACCGGGGCCAAGACGCACAGATACGCAGTATTTT.

The chain couples TRBV4-3 to TRBJ2-7; the D is unclear. Germline CDR1 LGHNA, CDR2 YSLEER. Trimming removed 0 bases at V and 9 bases at J, with 15 bases between. This CDR3 spans 14 amino acids. CDR3 nucleotides: TGCGCCAGCAGCCAAGATAACGGGTTTAGGGTGCAGTACTTC. This codes for CASSQDNGFRVQYF.

This clone was found a few times. The gene calls are TRBV28 and TRBJ1-1; tentatively, D is TRBD1 (5 bases). The CDR3 length is 17 residues. V lost 3 bases to trimming and J lost 1 base, with 18 bases between them. Germline-derived CDR1 and CDR2 are MDHEN and SYDVKM. CDR3 sequence: CASSLPIAGAENTEAFF. As DNA, the CDR3 is TGTGCCAGCAGTTTGCCCATAGCTGGGGCTGAGAACACTGAAGCTTTCTTT.

V usage is TRBV5-1 and J usage is TRBJ2-1, with unresolved D. Deletions cut 0 bases from V and 0 bases from J, with 10 bases between. The CDR3 is 16 residues long. CDR1 SGHRS and CDR2 YFSETQ come from the germline V gene. The CDR3 region is CASSLESRSSYNEQFF. The CDR3 DNA follows: TGCGCCAGCAGCTTGGAGAGCAGGAGCTCCTACAATGAGCAGTTCTTC.

V usage is TRBV4-3 and J usage is TRBJ1-1, with D possibly TRBD1 on 6 matching bases. The germline V and J ends were trimmed by 4 bases and 2 bases, with 20 bases remaining between them. This CDR3 has 17 amino acids. Germline V lookup: CDR1 LGHNA, CDR2 YSLEER. In nucleotides, the CDR3 is TGCGCCAGCAGCCTCTCCGGGGGCGGGTTGGTCAACACTGAAGCTTTCTTT. It encodes CASSLSGGGLVNTEAFF.

The chain uses TRBV19 and TRBJ2-2, with D perhaps given as TRBD1 or TRBD2 (6 bases each). Germline lookup yields CDR1 LNHDA and CDR2 SQIVND (reference sequence). This CDR3 has 14 amino acids. Trimming stripped 7 bases from V and 6 bases from J, with 15 bases between. The CDR3 loop reads CASTMGGASGELFF. CDR3 coding DNA: TGTGCCAGTACCATGGGGGGCGCATCCGGGGAGCTGTTTTTT. Together with reference TRBV19 and TRBJ2-2, the CDR3 gives the full variable domain: DGGITQSPKYLFRKEGQNVTLSCEQNLNHDAMYWYRQDPGQGLRLIYYSQIVNDFQKGDIAEGYSVSREKKESFPLTVTSAQKNPTAFYLCASTMGGASGELFFGEGSRLTVL.

This chain links TRBV10-3 with TRBJ2-2; no clear D. Trimming took 0 bases from V and 8 from J, leaving 7 bases between them. Germline lookup yields CDR1 ENHRY and CDR2 SYGVKD. The CDR3 runs to 13 residues. CDR3 sequence reads: CAISESAAGELFF. In DNA form, the CDR3 reads TGTGCCATCAGTGAGTCTGCTGCGGGGGAGCTGTTTTTT.

The chain couples TRBV11-2 to TRBJ1-6, with 10 bases aligning to TRBD1. J was trimmed by 6 bases and V by 5 bases; bases with no gene match: 4. The CDR3 is 15 amino acids. CDR1 is SGHAT, CDR2 FQNNGV, per germline. The CDR3 loop is CASSRQGASNSPLHF. The CDR3 DNA follows: TGTGCCAGCAGCCGACAGGGGGCGAGTAATTCACCCCTCCACTTT.

The V gene is TRBV7-6, the J gene TRBJ1-4; D is possibly TRBD1 (5 bases). Germline assignment: CDR1 SGHVS and CDR2 FNYEAQ. With 2 bases removed from V and 10 bases from J, the gap between germline ends came to 11 bases. The CDR3 is made up of 13 amino acids. This chain's CDR3 is CASSLSGVGKLFF. The CDR3 DNA reads as TGTGCCAGCAGCTTATCGGGGGTGGGAAAACTGTTTTTT.

The chain carries TRBV2 and TRBJ2-7, with D possibly TRBD2 on 6 matching bases. CDR1 and CDR2 (germline): SNHLY, FYNNEI. The ends were cut back, 7 bases at V and 3 bases at J, with 13 bases in the middle. The CDR3 contains 13 residues. CDR3 in amino acids: CASMGGTNYEQYF. CDR3 nucleotide sequence: TGTGCCAGCATGGGGGGTACGAACTACGAGCAGTACTTC.

CDR3 loop: CAWSHGQGATTEAFF. The CDR3 nucleotides read TGTGCCTGGAGCCACGGACAGGGGGCGACCACTGAAGCTTTCTTT. The chain has TRBV30 and TRBJ1-1; 11 nucleotides line up with TRBD1. The CDR3 contains 15 residues. Germline CDR1 GTSNPN, CDR2 SVGIG (reference sequence). V was clipped by 3 bases and J by 4 bases; unmatched bases: 7.

J is TRBJ2-7 and V is TRBV18, with 12 nucleotides matching TRBD1. The junction had 14 bases not matched to a gene; V was cut back by 6 bases and J by 5 bases. The CDR3 has 17 residues. CDR1 is KGHSH and CDR2 is LQKENI in the germline V gene. The CDR3 DNA sequence: TGTGCCAGCTCCCAGAGGGGACAGGGGGCGTCTATCGACGAGCAGTACTTC. As protein: CASSQRGQGASIDEQYF.

J is TRBJ2-1 and V is TRBV7-9; 8 bases match TRBD1. With 5 bases clipped from V and 6 bases from J, the junction kept 12 bases outside the gene matches. The V gene's germline CDR1 is SEHNR and CDR2 FQNEAQ (reference sequence). CDR3 size: 16 residues. This CDR3 is CASSPRTYGQGNEQFF. The CDR3 bases are TGTGCCAGCAGCCCCCGAACTTATGGACAGGGCAATGAGCAGTTCTTC.

This rearrangement joins TRBV5-1 to TRBJ1-2; no reliable D call. The CDR3 has 15 residues. V was trimmed by 0 bases and J by 2 bases, leaving 11 bases between them. CDR1 and CDR2 (germline): SGHRS, YFSETQ. The DNA for the CDR3 is TGCGCCAGCAGCTTGGCCATTGGAGGAAACTATGGCTACACCTTC. It encodes CASSLAIGGNYGYTF.

The rearrangement links TRBV7-8 to TRBJ1-2; possible D gene TRBD1, 6 bases. The CDR3 extends over 12 amino acids. The germline V and J ends were trimmed by 1 base and 7 bases, with 7 bases remaining between them. Germline CDR1 is SGHVS and CDR2 is FQNEAQ. This chain's CDR3 is CASSLGRGGYTF. The CDR3 bases are TGTGCCAGCAGCTTAGGCAGGGGTGGCTACACCTTC.

This chain uses TRBV7-6 with TRBJ2-7; TRBD1 or TRBD2 may be the D gene (5 bases each). This CDR3 contains 15 residues. Germline CDR1 reads SGHVS; CDR2 reads FNYEAQ. The V end lost 5 bases, the J end lost 1 base, and 15 bases lay between the germline ends. The CDR3 loop reads CASSLRDGLSYEQYF. For the CDR3, the DNA is TGTGCCAGCAGCCTAAGGGACGGGCTTTCCTACGAGCAGTACTTC.

Only one count was recorded for this clone. The rearrangement joins TRBV7-2 to TRBJ1-6; no definite D call. The V end was cut by 3 bases, the J end by 0 bases, with 3 bases between. CDR1 and CDR2 (germline): SGHTA, FQGNSA. This CDR3 contains 14 residues. CDR3 region: CASSFDSYNSPLHF. CDR3 coding DNA: TGTGCCAGCAGCTTCGACTCCTATAATTCACCCCTCCACTTT.

This sequence joins TRBV19 and TRBJ2-7; perhaps TRBD2 as D (5 bases). V lost 4 bases and J 3 bases, leaving 16 bases between the germline ends. This CDR3 contains 15 residues. Per the germline V gene, CDR1 is LNHDA and CDR2 is SQIVND (reference sequence). The CDR3 loop reads CASSTQTPGIYEQYF. CDR3 nucleotide sequence: TGTGCCAGTAGTACCCAGACCCCGGGGATCTACGAGCAGTACTTC.

The J gene is TRBJ2-7, the V gene TRBV19; perhaps TRBD1 as D (6 bases). Germline CDR1 is LNHDA and CDR2 is SQIVND (reference sequence). V lost 10 bases and J lost 0, with 16 bases in between. This CDR3 is built from 14 residues. CDR3 sequence (DNA): TGTGCCACCAGGGGACCCCAGAGCTCCTACGAGCAGTACTTC. Amino acids: CATRGPQSSYEQYF. Drawing the rest from reference TRBV19 and TRBJ2-7, the complete variable domain is DGGITQSPKYLFRKEGQNVTLSCEQNLNHDAMYWYRQDPGQGLRLIYYSQIVNDFQKGDIAEGYSVSREKKESFPLTVTSAQKNPTAFYLCATRGPQSSYEQYFGPGTRLTVT.

This clone has only one observation. The chain employs TRBV18 and TRBJ1-2; TRBD1 matches at 9 bases. Germline assignment: CDR1 KGHSH and CDR2 LQKENI. This CDR3 is 15 amino acids long. V lost 8 bases to trimming and J lost 4 bases; unmatched junction nucleotides: 11. The CDR3 reads CASTTRQGGSYGYTF. The CDR3 nucleotides read TGTGCCAGCACGACGCGACAGGGGGGAAGCTATGGCTACACCTTC.

A single count supports this clone. The rearrangement links TRBV7-2 to TRBJ2-1; D is uncertain. This CDR3 is built from 14 residues. V lost 5 bases and J lost 5, with 13 bases in between. The V gene's germline CDR1 is SGHTA and CDR2 FQGNSA. The CDR3, as DNA: TGTGCCAGCAGCCCAAGGGCCAGTCACAATGAGCAGTTCTTC. It is translated as CASSPRASHNEQFF.

V gene TRBV7-2 combines with J gene TRBJ2-1, with a tentative D call TRBD1 (5 bases). CDR1 is SGHTA and CDR2 is FQGNSA in the germline V gene. The CDR3 has 14 residues. Trimming shortened V by 1 base and J by 3 bases, and 7 bases separated the two germline ends. The CDR3 is CASSLGRGYNEQFF. The CDR3 DNA sequence: TGTGCCAGCAGCTTAGGAAGGGGCTACAATGAGCAGTTCTTC.